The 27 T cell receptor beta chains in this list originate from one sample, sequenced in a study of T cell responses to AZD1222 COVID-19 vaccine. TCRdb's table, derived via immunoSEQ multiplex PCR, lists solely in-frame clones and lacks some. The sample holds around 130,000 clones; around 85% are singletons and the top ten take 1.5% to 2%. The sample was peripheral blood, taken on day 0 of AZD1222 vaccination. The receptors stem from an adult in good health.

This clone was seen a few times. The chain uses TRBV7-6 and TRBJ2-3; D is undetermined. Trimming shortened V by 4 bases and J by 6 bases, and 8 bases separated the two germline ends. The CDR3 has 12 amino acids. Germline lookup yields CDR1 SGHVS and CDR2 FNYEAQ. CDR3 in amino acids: CASSSGGDTQYF. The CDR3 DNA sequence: TGTGCCAGCAGCTCGGGTGGGGATACGCAGTATTTT. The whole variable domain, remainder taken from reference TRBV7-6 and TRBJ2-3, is GAGVSQSPRYKVTKRGQDVALRCDPISGHVSLYWYRQALGQGPEFLTYFNYEAQQDKSGLPNDRFSAERPEGSISTLTIQRTEQRDSAMYRCASSSGGDTQYFGPGTRLTVL.

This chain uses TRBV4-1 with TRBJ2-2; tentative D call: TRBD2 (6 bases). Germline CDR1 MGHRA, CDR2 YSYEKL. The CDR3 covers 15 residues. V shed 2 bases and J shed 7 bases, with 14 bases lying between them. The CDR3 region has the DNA TGCGCCAGCAGCCAACCACGGGGGAGAGGCGGGGAGCTGTTTTTT. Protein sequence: CASSQPRGRGGELFF.

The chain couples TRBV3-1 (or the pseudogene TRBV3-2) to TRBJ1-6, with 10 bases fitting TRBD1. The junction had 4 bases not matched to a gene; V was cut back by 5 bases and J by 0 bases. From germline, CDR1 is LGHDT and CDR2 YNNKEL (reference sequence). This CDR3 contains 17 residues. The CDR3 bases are TGTGCCAGCAGCGCGCGGACAGGGGGCTCCTATAATTCACCCCTCCACTTT. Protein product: CASSARTGGSYNSPLHF.

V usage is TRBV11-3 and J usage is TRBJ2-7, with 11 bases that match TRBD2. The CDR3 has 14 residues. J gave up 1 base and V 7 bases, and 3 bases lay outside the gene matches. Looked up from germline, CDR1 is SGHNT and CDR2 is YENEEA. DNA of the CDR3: TGTGCCAGCACGTGGACTAGCGGGTCCTACGAGCAGTACTTC. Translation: CASTWTSGSYEQYF. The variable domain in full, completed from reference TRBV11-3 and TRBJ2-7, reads EAGVVQSPRYKIIEKKQPVAFWCNPISGHNTLYWYLQNLGQGPELLIRYENEEAVDDSQLPKDRFSAERLKGVDSTLKIQPAELGDSAVYLCASTWTSGSYEQYFGPGTRLTVT.

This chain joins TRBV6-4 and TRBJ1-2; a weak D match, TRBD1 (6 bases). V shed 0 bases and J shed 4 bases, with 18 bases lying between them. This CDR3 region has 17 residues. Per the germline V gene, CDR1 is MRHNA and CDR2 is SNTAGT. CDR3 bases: TGTGCCAGCAGTGACTCTGGGACACCTCAGGGGCTCTATGGCTACACCTTC. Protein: CASSDSGTPQGLYGYTF.

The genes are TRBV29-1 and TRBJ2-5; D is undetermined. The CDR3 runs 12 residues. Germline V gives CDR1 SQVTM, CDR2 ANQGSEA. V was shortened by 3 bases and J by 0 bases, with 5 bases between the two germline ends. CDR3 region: CSVEYYQETQYF. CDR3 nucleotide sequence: TGCAGCGTTGAGTACTACCAAGAGACCCAGTACTTC.

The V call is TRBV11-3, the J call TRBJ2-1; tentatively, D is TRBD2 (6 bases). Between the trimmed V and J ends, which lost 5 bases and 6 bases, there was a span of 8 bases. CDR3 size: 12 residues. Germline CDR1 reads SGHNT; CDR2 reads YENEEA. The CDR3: CASSGRPNEQFF. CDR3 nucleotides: TGTGCCAGCAGCGGGAGGCCCAATGAGCAGTTCTTC.

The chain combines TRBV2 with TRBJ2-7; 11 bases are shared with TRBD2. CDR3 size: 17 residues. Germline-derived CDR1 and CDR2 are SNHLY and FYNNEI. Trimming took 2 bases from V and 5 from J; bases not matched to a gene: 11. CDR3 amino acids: CASSEKVAGGPRNEQYF. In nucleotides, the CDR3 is TGTGCCAGCAGTGAAAAGGTAGCGGGAGGGCCGCGCAACGAGCAGTACTTC.

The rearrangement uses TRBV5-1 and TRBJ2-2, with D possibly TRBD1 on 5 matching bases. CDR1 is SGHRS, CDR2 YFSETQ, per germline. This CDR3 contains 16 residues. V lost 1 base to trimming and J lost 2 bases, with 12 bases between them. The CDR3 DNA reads TGCGCCAGCAGCTTGTACCCAGGGCTTAACACCGGGGAGCTGTTTTTT. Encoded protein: CASSLYPGLNTGELFF.

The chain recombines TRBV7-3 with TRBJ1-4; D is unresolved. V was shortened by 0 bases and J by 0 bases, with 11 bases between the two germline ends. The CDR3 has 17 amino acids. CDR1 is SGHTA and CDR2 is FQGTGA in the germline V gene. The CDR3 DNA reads TGTGCCAGCAGCTTAACGGGCCCAGCGACAACTAATGAAAAACTGTTTTTT. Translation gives CASSLTGPATTNEKLFF.

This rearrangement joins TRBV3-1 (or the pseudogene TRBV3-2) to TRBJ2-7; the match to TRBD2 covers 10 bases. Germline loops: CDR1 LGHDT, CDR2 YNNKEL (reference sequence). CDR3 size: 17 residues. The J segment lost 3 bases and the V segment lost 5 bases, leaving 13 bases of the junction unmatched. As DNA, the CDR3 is TGTGCCAGCAGCTCCCAGCGAAGGCTAGCGGGAGTCTACGAGCAGTACTTC. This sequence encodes CASSSQRRLAGVYEQYF.

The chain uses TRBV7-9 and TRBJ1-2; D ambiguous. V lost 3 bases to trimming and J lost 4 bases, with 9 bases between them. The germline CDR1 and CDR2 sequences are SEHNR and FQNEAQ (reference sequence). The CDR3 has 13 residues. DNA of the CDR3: TGTGCCAGCAGCTTTTCGGTTGTCTATGGCTACACCTTC. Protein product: CASSFSVVYGYTF.

The CDR3 spells CHGANEKLFF. CDR3 in DNA: TGTCATGGGGCAAATGAAAAACTGTTTTTT. J is TRBJ1-4 and V is TRBV9, with a tentative D call TRBD1 (5 bases). The CDR3 is 10 residues long. In germline, CDR1 is SGDLS, CDR2 YYNGEE.

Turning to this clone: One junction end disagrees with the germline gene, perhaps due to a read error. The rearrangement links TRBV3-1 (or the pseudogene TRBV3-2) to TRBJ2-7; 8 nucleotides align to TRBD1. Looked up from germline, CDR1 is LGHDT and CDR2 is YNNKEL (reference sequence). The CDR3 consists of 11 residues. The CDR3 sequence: CASSRGTGLRF. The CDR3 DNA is TGTGCCAGCAGCCGAGGGACAGGACTTCGCTTC.

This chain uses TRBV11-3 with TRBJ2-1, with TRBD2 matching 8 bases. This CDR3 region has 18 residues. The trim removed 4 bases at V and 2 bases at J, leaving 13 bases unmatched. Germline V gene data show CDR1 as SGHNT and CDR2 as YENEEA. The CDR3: CASSSMKGSGSTYNEQFF. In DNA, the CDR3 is TGTGCCAGCAGCTCCATGAAAGGAAGCGGGAGTACCTACAATGAGCAGTTCTTC.

CDR3 protein: CASSRFSNQPQHF. DNA for the CDR3: TGTGCCAGCAGCCGATTTAGCAATCAGCCCCAGCATTTT. The rearrangement links TRBV7-2 to TRBJ1-5; no clear D. Germline-derived CDR1 and CDR2 are SGHTA and FQGNSA. The ends were cut back, 5 bases at V and 0 bases at J, with 5 bases in the middle. The CDR3 runs to 13 residues.

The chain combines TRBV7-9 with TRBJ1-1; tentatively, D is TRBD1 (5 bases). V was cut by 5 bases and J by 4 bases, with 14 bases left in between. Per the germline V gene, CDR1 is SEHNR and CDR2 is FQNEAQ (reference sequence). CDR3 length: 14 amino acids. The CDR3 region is CASSPGPGGTEAFF. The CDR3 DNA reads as TGTGCCAGCAGCCCGGGGCCAGGCGGCACTGAAGCTTTCTTT.

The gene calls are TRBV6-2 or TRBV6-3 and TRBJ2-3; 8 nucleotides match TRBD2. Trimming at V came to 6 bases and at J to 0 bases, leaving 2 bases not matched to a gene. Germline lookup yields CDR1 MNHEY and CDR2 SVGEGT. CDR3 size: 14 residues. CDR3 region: CASSGRGSTDTQYF. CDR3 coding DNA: TGTGCCAGCAGCGGGAGGGGTAGCACAGATACGCAGTATTTT.

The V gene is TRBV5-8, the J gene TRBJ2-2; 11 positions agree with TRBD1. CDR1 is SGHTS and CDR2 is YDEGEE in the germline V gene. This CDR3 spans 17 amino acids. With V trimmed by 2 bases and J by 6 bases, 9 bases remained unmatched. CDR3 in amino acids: CASSFGQGAIVAGELFF. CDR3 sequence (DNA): TGTGCCAGCAGCTTCGGACAGGGGGCGATCGTGGCCGGGGAGCTGTTTTTT.

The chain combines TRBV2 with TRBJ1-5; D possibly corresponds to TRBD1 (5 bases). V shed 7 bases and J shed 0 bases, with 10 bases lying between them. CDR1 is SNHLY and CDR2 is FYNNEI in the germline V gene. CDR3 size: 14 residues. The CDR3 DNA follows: TGTGCCAGCAACCGACAGACTAGCAATCAGCCCCAGCATTTT. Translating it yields CASNRQTSNQPQHF.

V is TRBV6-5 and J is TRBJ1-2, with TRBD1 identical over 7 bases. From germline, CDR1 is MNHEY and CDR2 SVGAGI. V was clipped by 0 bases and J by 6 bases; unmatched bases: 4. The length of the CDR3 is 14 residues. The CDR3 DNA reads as TGTGCCAGCAGTTACTCTCACAGGGGCAATGGCTACACCTTC. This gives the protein CASSYSHRGNGYTF.

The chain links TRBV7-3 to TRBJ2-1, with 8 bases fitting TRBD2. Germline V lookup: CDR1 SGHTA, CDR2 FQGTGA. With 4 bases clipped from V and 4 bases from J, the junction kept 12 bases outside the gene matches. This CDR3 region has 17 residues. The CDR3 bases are TGTGCCAGCAGCTCCAATCCGGGAGGGGGTAGGTACAATGAGCAGTTCTTC. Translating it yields CASSSNPGGGRYNEQFF.

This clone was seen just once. The CDR3, as DNA: TGTGCCAGCAGCCAAGATAGCGGTGGACAAGCCGACGCCTACGAGCAGTACTTC. Protein sequence: CASSQDSGGQADAYEQYF. V and J are TRBV3-1 (or the pseudogene TRBV3-2) and TRBJ2-7, with a tentative D call TRBD2 (6 bases). V gave up 0 bases and J gave up 2 bases, with 20 bases separating them. CDR1 is LGHDT, CDR2 YNNKEL, per germline (reference sequence). The CDR3 totals 18 residues.

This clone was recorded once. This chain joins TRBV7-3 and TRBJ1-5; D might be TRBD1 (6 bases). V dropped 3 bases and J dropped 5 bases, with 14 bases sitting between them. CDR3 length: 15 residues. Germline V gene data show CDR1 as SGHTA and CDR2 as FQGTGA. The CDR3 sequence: CASSLTGLLDQPQHF. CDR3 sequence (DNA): TGTGCCAGCAGCTTGACAGGTCTGCTCGATCAGCCCCAGCATTTT.

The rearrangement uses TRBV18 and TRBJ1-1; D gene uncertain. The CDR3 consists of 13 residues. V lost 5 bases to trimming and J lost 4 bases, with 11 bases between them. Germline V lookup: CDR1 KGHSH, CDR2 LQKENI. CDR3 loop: CASSFSLSTEAFF. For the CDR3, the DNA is TGTGCCAGCTCATTCAGCCTGTCCACTGAAGCTTTCTTT.

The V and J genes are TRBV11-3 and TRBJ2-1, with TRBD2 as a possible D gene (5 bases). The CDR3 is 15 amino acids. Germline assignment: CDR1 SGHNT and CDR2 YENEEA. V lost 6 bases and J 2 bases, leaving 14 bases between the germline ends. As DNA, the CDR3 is TGTGCCAGCAGTCGCCGACCGGGAACCTACAATGAGCAGTTCTTC. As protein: CASSRRPGTYNEQFF.

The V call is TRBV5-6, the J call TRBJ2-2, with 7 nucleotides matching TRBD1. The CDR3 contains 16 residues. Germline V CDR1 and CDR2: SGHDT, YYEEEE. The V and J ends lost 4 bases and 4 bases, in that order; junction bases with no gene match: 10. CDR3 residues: CASSPKQGSATGELFF. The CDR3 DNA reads TGTGCCAGCAGCCCAAAACAGGGGTCGGCCACCGGGGAGCTGTTTTTT. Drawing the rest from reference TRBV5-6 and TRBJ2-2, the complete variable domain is DAGVTQSPTHLIKTRGQQVTLRCSPKSGHDTVSWYQQALGQGPQFIFQYYEEEERQRGNFPDRFSGHQFPNYSSELNVNALLLGDSALYLCASSPKQGSATGELFFGEGSRLTVL.